These T cell receptor beta chains were read from a single sample in a study of cytomegalovirus exposure and HLA in healthy donors. Profiling relied on immunoSEQ multiplex PCR, and the TCRdb table lists in-frame clones only, not all of them. The profile covers under 200,000 clones, with 80% to 90% appearing a single time and around 6% taken by the ten largest. The sample taken for sequencing was PBMCs. The receptors come from a man aged 50 or older in good health and CMV-seropositive. Each CDR3 is given with its conserved first and last residue. The order of the fields is D gene, J gene, clone size, V gene, CDR3 protein, CDR3 DNA. A D gene is named only where the DNA matches it firmly. Size values are once, few and many counts, or a class for expanded clones, and some rows have none.

TRBD1 TRBJ2-7 - TRBV5-8 CASSRGGTGGYEQYF TGTGCCAGCAGCAGAGGAGGGACAGGGGGGTACGAGCAGTACTTC
- TRBJ2-2 - TRBV7-9 CASSQGRGELFF TGTGCCAGCAGCCAGGGTCGCGGGGAGCTGTTTTTT
TRBD2 TRBJ2-1 once TRBV11-3 CASSFFSGRAEVNEQFF TGTGCCAGCAGCTTTTTTAGCGGGAGGGCCGAGGTGAATGAGCAGTTCTTC
TRBD1 TRBJ1-1 - TRBV2 CASTSGTGRTTEAFF TGTGCCAGCACCTCGGGGACAGGGAGGACCACTGAAGCTTTCTTT
- TRBJ1-3 few TRBV7-8 CASSFKGSGNTIYF TGTGCCAGCAGCTTTAAGGGGTCTGGAAACACCATATATTTT
TRBD2 TRBJ2-5 - TRBV7-9 CASSLAASGGNQETQYF TGTGCCAGCAGCTTAGCAGCCAGCGGGGGCAACCAAGAGACCCAGTACTTC
- TRBJ1-1 - TRBV5-1 CASSRIGRGENTEAFF TGCGCCAGCAGTAGGATTGGGAGGGGCGAGAACACTGAAGCTTTCTTT
- TRBJ2-5 - TRBV5-1 CASTQTNQETQYF TGCGCCAGCACCCAGACTAACCAAGAGACCCAGTACTTC
- TRBJ2-2 - TRBV11-2 CASRLDRNTGELFF TGTGCCAGCAGACTCGACAGAAACACCGGGGAGCTGTTTTTT
- TRBJ1-2 - TRBV5-1 CASSLDQGLYGYTF TGCGCCAGCAGCTTGGATCAGGGGTTGTATGGCTACACCTTC
- TRBJ2-7 - TRBV7-2 CASSLQHDSYEQYF TGTGCCAGCAGCCTCCAGCACGACAGCTACGAGCAGTACTTC
- TRBJ2-1 few TRBV5-6 CASSHGLGTYNEQFF TGTGCCAGCAGCCACGGACTGGGAACGTACAATGAGCAGTTCTTC